This TCR beta chain originates from a study of blood T cells in healthy people across ages. Broader study findings: Observed TCR beta diversity per million T cells went down as age went up. This fall followed a roughly linear course with age.

This clonotype was observed a few times. Antigen unknown. Germline assignment: CDR1 MNHEY and CDR2 SVGEGT. CDR3 length equals 15 residues. With 0 bases removed from V and 4 bases from J, the gap between germline ends came to 12 bases. Alongside a J-beta primer mix, a sample-barcoded 5' primer served in a second PCR lasting roughly 7 to 11 cycles. TCRdb reanalysed the 5' RACE reads using MiXCR and keeps one entry per CDR3 protein. The profile shows some 930,000 distinct CDR3 sequences, almost 30% of them singletons. This same sample was also taken into another study, of T cells of mothers and their children.

The V and J genes are TRBV6-2 or TRBV6-3 and TRBJ1-2; D might be TRBD1 (5 bases). The receptor's source is a woman between 40 and 50 years old in good health. The sequenced sample consisted of blood. The CDR3 nucleotides are TGTGCCAGCAGTTACTCGCCGCGGGACCGCTATGGCTACACCTTC. Protein sequence: CASSYSPRDRYGYTF.